This TCR beta chain was identified in a study of blood T cell repertoires in COVID-19. Across the study: Spain, Italy and the United States supplied samples that represented acute and convalescent COVID-19. T cells, B-cell-depleted T cells, or PBMCs provided the cDNA or gDNA that served as material.

Trimming took 5 bases from V and 2 from J; bases not matched to a gene: 6. CDR1 and CDR2 from the germline V gene are LNHNV and YYDKDF (reference sequence). The CDR3 has 15 residues. Measured with immunoSEQ multiplex PCR; TCRdb has only the in-frame clones, and not every one. The table lists about 220,000 clones, 85% of them singletons, with under 3.5% in the top ten. The TCR comes from a man between 45 and 60 years old who had recovered from COVID-19. The J gene is TRBJ2-7, the V gene TRBV15; 10 bases fit TRBD1. The sample comprised peripheral blood. The chain's CDR3 is CATSFRQGAPYEQYF. The CDR3 region has the DNA TGTGCCACCAGCTTTCGACAGGGGGCCCCCTACGAGCAGTACTTC.